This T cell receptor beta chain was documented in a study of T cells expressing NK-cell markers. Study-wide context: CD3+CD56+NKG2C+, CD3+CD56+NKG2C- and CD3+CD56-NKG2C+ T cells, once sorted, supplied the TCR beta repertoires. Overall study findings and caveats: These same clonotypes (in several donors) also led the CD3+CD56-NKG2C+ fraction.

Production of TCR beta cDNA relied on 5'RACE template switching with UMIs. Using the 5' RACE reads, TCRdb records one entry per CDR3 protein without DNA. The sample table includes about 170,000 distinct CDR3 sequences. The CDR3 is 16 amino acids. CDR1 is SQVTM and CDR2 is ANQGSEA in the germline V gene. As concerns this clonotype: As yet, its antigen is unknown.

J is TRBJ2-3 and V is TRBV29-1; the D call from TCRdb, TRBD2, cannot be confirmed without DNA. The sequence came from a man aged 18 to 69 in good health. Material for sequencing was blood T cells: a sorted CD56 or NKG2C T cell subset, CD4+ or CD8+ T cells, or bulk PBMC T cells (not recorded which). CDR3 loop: CSAGGLAETSTDTQYF.